A single T cell receptor (beta chain) is shown here with its context. Its antigen is not yet known. An end of the junction does not agree with germline; a read error may underlie this. The label giving this sample's treatment or condition can be read as: in vitro stimulation with specific CMV peptide epitopes to enrich CMV-specific T cells. These data belong to a study of T cell repertoires in cytomegalovirus infection (dated by TCRdb to between 2019 and 2020). Background on the whole study: Peptide stimulations targeted recently identified HLA-C-restricted CMV epitopes, whose presentation resists viral immunomodulation, together with well-studied HLA-B-restricted epitopes. Donor HLA type was relevant to the analysis, because carriage of CMV infection together with the matching HLA type was indicated by public TCR beta signatures. The paper's findings and limits, for the study overall: The ex vivo response was dominated by HLA-C-restricted CMV-specific TCR beta clonotypes, and the single most frequent clonotype in two of eight donors was supplied by these HLA-C-restricted clonotypes. In both this cohort and an independent roughly 400-donor cohort, the cumulative frequency of public TCR beta family members distinguished carriers of CMV infection plus the relevant HLA type.

TCRdb names Illumina HiSeq 1500 as the instrument used. The public reads were reanalyzed by TCRdb: fastp trimming at Q25, MiXCR alignment, in-frame beta chains only. CDR3 protein duplicates are merged, each entry listing the most common genes and DNA. A total of some 200,000 distinct CDR3 sequences appear in this sample, about 40% of them only once. The ten biggest clones cover 55% to 60% of the sample. According to the germline V gene, CDR1 reads MNHGY and CDR2 reads SAAAGT. Spanning cysteine to phenylalanine, the CDR3 consists of 16 amino acids. The CDR3 DNA has 48 bases and is translated from base 1.

The sequence came from a human donor in good health (CMV status not recorded). Some clones in this sample may be carry-over from other donors' samples. The sequence is built from TRBV6-8 and TRBJ1-1, with the D gene too uncertain to name. Here the sequenced sample was CD8+ T cells from cultured PBMCs, taken from culture after CMV antigen stimulation. The sequenced DNA is TGTGCCAGCAGTCGCAGGCGGTCATCCATGAACACTGAAGGTTTCTTT. The encoded protein is CASSRRRSSMNTEGFF.